Below, one T cell receptor beta chain is given with its context. The source of the sample is a study of T cell changes during pregnancy in multiple sclerosis. Here immunoSEQ multiplex PCR was the method, and the copy in TCRdb shows in-frame clones only, minus some. The sample yields more than 35,000 clones, 85% to 90% seen once. Deletions cut 1 base from V and 8 bases from J, with 17 bases between. Germline assignment: CDR1 GTSNPN and CDR2 SVGIG (reference sequence). This CDR3 comprises 14 residues. The chain employs TRBV30 and TRBJ1-2; a possible D gene is TRBD1 (6 bases). The clonotype originates from a female donor with multiple sclerosis, enrolled in a pregnancy study. The input for sequencing was CD4+ T cells from peripheral blood mononuclear cells, taken in the second trimester of pregnancy. CDR3 in amino acids: CAWSAATGISGYTF. The CDR3 bases are TGTGCCTGGAGTGCCGCTACAGGGATTAGCGGCTACACCTTC.